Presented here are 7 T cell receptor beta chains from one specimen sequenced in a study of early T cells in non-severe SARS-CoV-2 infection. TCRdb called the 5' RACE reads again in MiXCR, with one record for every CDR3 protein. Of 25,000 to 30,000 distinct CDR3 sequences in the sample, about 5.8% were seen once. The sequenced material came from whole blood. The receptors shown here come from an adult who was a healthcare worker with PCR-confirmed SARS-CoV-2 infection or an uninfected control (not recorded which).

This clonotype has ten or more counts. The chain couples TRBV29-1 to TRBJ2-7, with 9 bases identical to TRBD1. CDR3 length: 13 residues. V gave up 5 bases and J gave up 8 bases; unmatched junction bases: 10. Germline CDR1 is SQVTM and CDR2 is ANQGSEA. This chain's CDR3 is CSVTRDRASQQYF. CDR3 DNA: TGCAGCGTTACGCGGGACAGGGCTTCTCAGCAGTACTTC.

The CDR3: CASSSAGLVFGYEQYF. CDR3 coding DNA: TGTGCCAGCAGCTCGGCGGGACTAGTATTTGGGTACGAGCAGTACTTC. The chain carries TRBV5-5 and TRBJ2-7, with 8 positions matching TRBD2. Germline CDR1 SGHKS, CDR2 YYEKEE (reference sequence). This CDR3 has 16 residues. The ends lost 3 bases at V and 4 bases at J; junction bases unmatched: 12.

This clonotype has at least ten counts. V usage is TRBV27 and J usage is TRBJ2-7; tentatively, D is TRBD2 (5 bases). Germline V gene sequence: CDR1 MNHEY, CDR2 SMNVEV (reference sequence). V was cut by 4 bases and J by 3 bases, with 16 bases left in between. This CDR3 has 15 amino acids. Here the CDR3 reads CASSSGAGLYYEQYF. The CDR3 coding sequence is TGTGCCAGCAGTTCCGGCGCGGGCCTCTACTACGAGCAGTACTTC.

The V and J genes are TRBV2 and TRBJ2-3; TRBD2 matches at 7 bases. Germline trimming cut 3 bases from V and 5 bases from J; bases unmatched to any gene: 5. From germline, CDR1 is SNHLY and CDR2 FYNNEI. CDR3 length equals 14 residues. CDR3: CASSEAGERDTQYF. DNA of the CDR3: TGTGCCAGCAGTGAGGCGGGAGAGAGAGATACGCAGTATTTT.

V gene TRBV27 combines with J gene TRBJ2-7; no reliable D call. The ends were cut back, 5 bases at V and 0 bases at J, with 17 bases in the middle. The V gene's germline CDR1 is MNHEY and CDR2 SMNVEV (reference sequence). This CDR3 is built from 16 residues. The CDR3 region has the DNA TGTGCCAGCAGTCCGCCTCCCTGGGTTAGCTCCTACGAGCAGTACTTC. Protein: CASSPPPWVSSYEQYF.

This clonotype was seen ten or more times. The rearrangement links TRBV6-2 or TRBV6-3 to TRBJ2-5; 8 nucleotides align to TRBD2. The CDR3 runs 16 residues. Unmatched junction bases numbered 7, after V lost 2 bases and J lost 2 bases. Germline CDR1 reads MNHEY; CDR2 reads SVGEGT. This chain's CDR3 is CASSYGLAGSQETQYF. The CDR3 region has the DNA TGTGCCAGCAGTTACGGACTAGCAGGCTCGCAAGAGACCCAGTACTTC.

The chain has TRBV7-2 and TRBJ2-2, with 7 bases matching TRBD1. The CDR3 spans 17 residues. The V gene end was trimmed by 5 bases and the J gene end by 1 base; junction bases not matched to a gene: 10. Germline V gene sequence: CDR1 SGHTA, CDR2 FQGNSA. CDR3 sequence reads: CASSPYLGQMNTGELFF. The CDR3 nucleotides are TGTGCCAGCAGCCCCTACCTGGGACAGATGAACACCGGGGAGCTGTTTTTT.